Included here is one T cell receptor beta chain sequence, with context. The antigen is undetermined. V shed 0 bases, J shed 3 bases, and the junction held 3 bases outside the gene matches. Per the germline V gene, CDR1 is LGHNA and CDR2 is YSLEER. The CDR3 totals 15 residues. These data come from a study of long-term antiretroviral therapy in people with HIV. General study results and limits: Even long-term ART left TRB diversity below transplant donor controls, despite gains.

The libraries were made with immunoSEQ v3.0 at survey level. The protocol was immunoSEQ multiplex PCR, while the TCRdb copy is restricted to in-frame clones and leaves out a portion. The table lists tens of thousands of clones, around three quarters of them singletons, with around 7.2% in the top ten. The study used samples holding roughly 1-10 million cryopreserved PBMC before DNA extraction. V is TRBV4-3 and J is TRBJ1-2; TRBD1 agrees at 8 bases. Material: unsorted PBMCs, obtained 0.3 years after starting antiretroviral therapy. This receptor was obtained from a man between 40 and 49 years old with HIV. The CDR3 region has the DNA TGCGCCAGCAGCCAAGACGCAGGGGGCTACTATGGCTACACCTTC. As protein: CASSQDAGGYYGYTF.